The present T cell receptor (beta chain) was sequenced within a study of cytomegalovirus exposure and HLA in healthy donors (dated by TCRdb to 2017 to 2019). For context, the study as a whole: According to a later analysis, one platform produced both the roughly 130 validation repertoires and the roughly 650 repertoires of the first cohort. The study was designed to test whether signatures of past pathogen exposure could be identified by cataloging public T cell receptors. Along with the roughly 700-subject first cohort, a separate validation cohort of about 110 different subjects was used. High-throughput TCR immunosequencing, statistical association of individual TCRs with disease status, and machine learning were combined to predict cytomegalovirus infection status.

The CDR1 and CDR2 encoded by the germline V gene are MRHNA and SNTAGT. The CDR3, from cysteine to phenylalanine, totals 15 residues. Here the CDR3 DNA is all that survives: 45 bases in frame from base 1. The junction shows trimming of 3 bases on V and 2 bases on J, and the gene matches do not reach 2 bases of it. The method was the immunoSEQ multiplex PCR assay. In the paper's pipeline: A statistical classification framework was developed to diagnose cytomegalovirus status using the catalog of TCR beta chain sequences. TCRdb limited this immuneACCESS table to in-frame rearrangements with V and J called. A share of clones is missing; checked studies link under half to unresolved V genes, and the rest is unexplained. V and J calls and clone size are those listed in that table; D and trimming were worked out from the DNA. The sample contains 200,000 to 250,000 clones, around four fifths of them found a single time. In total, the top ten clones hold 5.5% to 6.5% of the sample.

In the case of this clone: The antigen this receptor binds is unknown. The input lacks base qualities; no much larger clone sits a single base away.

Donors formed part of the validation cohort, which comprised 120 subjects and was distinct from the first cohort of roughly 600 subjects. The paper as a whole reports these results and caveats: A later analysis had no HLA typing for the validation cohort, so co-occurrence there was scored across all 120 or so repertoires. Most TCR sequences were seen in very few donors, while some public TCRs were found in many individuals. A few of the identified cytomegalovirus-associated TCR beta chains were confirmed in vitro to be specific for cytomegalovirus antigens. The study gave a list of roughly 150 TCR beta chains associated with cytomegalovirus. In a later analysis, TCRs clustered in the first cohort were found to also tend to co-occur in the roughly 110 validation repertoires, with roughly 93% of cluster scores above 0. The classifier was reported to diagnose cytomegalovirus status with high specificity and sensitivity in both the original and validation cohorts. The authors suggested that the approach could potentially be extended to other disease states and immunological phenotypes.

The clonotype comes from a woman aged 18-35 years in good health and CMV-seronegative. Sequenced material: PBMCs. This sequence uses TRBV6-4 and TRBJ2-1, and 9 bases in between align with TRBD2. The nucleotide sequence is TGTGCCAGCAGTGATTCTAGCGGGGCCTACAATGAGCAGTTCTTC. Translated, it reads CASSDSSGAYNEQFF.